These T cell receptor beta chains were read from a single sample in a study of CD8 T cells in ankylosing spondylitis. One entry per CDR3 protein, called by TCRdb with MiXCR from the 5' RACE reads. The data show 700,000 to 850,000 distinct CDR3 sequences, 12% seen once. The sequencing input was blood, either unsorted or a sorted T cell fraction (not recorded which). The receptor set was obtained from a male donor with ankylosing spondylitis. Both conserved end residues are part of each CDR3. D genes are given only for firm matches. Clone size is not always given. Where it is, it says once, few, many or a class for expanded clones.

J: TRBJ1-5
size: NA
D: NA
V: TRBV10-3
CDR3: CAISGDPRNQPQHF
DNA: TGTGCCATCAGTGGTGACCCTCGCAATCAGCCCCAGCATTTT

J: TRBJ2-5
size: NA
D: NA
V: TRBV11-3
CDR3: CASSPGTTRWETQYF
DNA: TGTGCCAGCAGCCCCGGGACAACCAGGTGGGAGACCCAGTACTTC

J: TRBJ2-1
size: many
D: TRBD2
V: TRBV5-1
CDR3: CASSTRGPSGNLTPRGEQFF
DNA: TGCGCCAGCAGCACCCGGGGGCCTAGCGGGAACCTGACCCCGCGGGGTGAGCAGTTCTTC

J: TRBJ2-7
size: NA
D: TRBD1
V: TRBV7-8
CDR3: CASSLDLGQGRYEQYF
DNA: TGTGCCAGCAGCTTAGACCTAGGACAGGGGCGGTACGAGCAGTACTTC

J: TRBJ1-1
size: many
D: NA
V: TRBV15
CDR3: CATERKGVNTEAFF
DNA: TGTGCCACGGAAAGAAAAGGGGTGAACACTGAAGCTTTCTTT

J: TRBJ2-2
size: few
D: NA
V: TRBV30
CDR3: CAWSVRKRGFDGELFF
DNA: TGTGCCTGGAGTGTACGGAAGAGGGGGTTCGACGGGGAGCTGTTTTTT

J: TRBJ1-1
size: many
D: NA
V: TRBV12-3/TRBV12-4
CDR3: CASSPVSMNTEAFF
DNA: TGTGCCAGCAGTCCCGTAAGCATGAACACTGAAGCTTTCTTT

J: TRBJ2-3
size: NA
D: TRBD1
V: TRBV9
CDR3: CASSAGGPSTDTQYF
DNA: TGTGCCAGCAGCGCAGGGGGCCCTAGCACAGATACGCAGTATTTT

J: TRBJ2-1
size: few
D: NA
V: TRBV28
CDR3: CASLSDSYNEQFF
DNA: TGTGCCAGCCTGTCGGACTCCTACAATGAGCAGTTCTTC

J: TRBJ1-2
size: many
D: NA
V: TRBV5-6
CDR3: CASSLEPGNHGYTF
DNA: TGTGCCAGCAGCTTGGAGCCAGGGAATCATGGCTACACCTTC

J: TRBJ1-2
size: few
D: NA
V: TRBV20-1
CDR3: CSARSDGYTF
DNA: TGCAGTGCTAGATCGGATGGCTACACCTTC

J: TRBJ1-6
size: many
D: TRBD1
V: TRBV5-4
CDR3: CASSYDRGIGVSPLHF
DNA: TGTGCCAGCAGTTATGACAGGGGAATCGGAGTTTCACCCCTCCACTTT

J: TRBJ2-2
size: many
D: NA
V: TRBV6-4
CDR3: CASRAANTGELFF
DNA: TGTGCCAGCCGGGCAGCGAACACCGGGGAGCTGTTTTTT

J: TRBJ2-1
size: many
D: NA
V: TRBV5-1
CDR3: CASSLERGREQFF
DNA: TGCGCCAGCAGCTTGGAGAGGGGTAGGGAGCAGTTCTTC

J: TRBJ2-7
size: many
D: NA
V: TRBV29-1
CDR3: CSAKGGSYYEQYF
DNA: TGCAGCGCCAAGGGGGGTAGTTACTACGAGCAGTACTTC

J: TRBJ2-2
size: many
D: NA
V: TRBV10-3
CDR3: CAIRAARLNTGELFF
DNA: TGTGCCATCAGAGCGGCCAGGCTCAACACCGGGGAGCTGTTTTTT

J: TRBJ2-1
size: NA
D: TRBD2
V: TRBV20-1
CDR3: CSARKAAGVKLVQFF
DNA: TGCAGTGCCCGAAAGGCAGCGGGGGTGAAGCTGGTGCAGTTCTTC

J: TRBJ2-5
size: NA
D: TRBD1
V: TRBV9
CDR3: CASSASTGNQETQYF
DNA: TGTGCCAGCAGCGCCTCGACAGGGAACCAAGAGACCCAGTACTTC

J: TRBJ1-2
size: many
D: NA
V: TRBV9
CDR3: CASSPGGQGFMYGYTF
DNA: TGTGCCAGCAGCCCGGGTGGGCAGGGGTTTATGTATGGCTACACCTTC

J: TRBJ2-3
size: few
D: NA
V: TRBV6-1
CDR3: CASSDPLGYTDTQYF
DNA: TGTGCCAGCAGTGATCCCTTGGGGTACACAGATACGCAGTATTTT

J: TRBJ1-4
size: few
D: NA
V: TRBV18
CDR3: CASSLRQMEEKLFF
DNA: TGTGCCAGCTCACTCCGACAGATGGAGGAAAAACTGTTTTTT

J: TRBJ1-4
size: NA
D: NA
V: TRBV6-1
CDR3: CASSPGTSNEKLFF
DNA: TGTGCCAGCAGTCCCGGGACAAGTAATGAAAAACTGTTTTTT

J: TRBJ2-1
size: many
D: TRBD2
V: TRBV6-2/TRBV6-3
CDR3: CASSYITSETFF
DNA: TGTGCCAGCAGTTACATTACTAGCGAAACGTTCTTC

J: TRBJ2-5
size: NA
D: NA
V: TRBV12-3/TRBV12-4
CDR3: CASSSVSYQETQYF
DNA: TGTGCCAGCAGCTCAGTTTCGTACCAAGAGACCCAGTACTTC

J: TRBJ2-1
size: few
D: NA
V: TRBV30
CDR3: CAWSGGLYNEQFF
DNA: TGTGCCTGGAGCGGGGGACTCTACAATGAGCAGTTCTTC

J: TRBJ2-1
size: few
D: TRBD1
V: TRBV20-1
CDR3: CSAPDRRLGRYNEQFF
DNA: TGCAGTGCCCCGGACAGGCGGTTGGGACGTTACAATGAGCAGTTCTTC

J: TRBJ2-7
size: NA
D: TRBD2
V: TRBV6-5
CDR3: CASSYDGLAVYEQYF
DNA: TGTGCCAGCAGTTACGACGGGCTAGCGGTCTACGAGCAGTACTTC

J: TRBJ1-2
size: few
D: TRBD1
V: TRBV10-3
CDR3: CAISRDRAYGYTF
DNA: TGTGCCATCAGCCGGGACAGGGCCTATGGCTACACCTTC

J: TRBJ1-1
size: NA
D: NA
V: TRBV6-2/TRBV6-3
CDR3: CASSSYRTDTEAFF
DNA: TGTGCCAGCAGTTCCTATCGGACAGACACTGAAGCTTTCTTT

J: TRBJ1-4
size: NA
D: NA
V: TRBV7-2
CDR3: CASSLDRTDEKLFF
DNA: TGTGCCAGCAGCTTAGATAGAACAGATGAAAAACTGTTTTTT

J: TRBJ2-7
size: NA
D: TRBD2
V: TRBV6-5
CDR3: CASSYSTGGGYEQYF
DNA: TGTGCCAGCAGTTACTCGACGGGAGGAGGGTACGAGCAGTACTTC

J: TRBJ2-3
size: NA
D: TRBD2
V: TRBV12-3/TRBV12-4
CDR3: CASSLLAGEGDTQYF
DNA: TGTGCCAGCAGCCTACTAGCGGGAGAAGGAGATACGCAGTATTTT

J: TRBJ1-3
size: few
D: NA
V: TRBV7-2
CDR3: CASSPERVGNTIYF
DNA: TGTGCCAGCAGCCCCGAGCGGGTTGGAAACACCATATATTTT

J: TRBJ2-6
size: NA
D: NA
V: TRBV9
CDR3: CASSVGTTLRGANVLTF
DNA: TGTGCCAGCAGCGTGGGAACCACTCTGAGAGGGGCCAACGTCCTGACTTTC

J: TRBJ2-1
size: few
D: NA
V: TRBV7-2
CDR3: CASSLVEASYNEQFF
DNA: TGTGCCAGCAGCCTAGTCGAGGCCAGCTACAATGAGCAGTTCTTC

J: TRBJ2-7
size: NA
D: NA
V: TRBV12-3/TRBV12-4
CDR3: CASSFIVPPAEQYF
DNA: TGTGCCAGCAGTTTCATCGTCCCCCCCGCCGAGCAGTACTTC

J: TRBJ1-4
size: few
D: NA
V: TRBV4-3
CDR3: CASSRGGHSEKLFF
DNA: TGCGCCAGCAGCCGGGGGGGCCATAGTGAAAAACTGTTTTTT

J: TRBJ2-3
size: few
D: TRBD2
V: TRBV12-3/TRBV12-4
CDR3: CASSPTSGPLYGTDTQYF
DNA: TGTGCCAGCAGTCCCACTAGCGGCCCCCTTTACGGCACAGATACGCAGTATTTT

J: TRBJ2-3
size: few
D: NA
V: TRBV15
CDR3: CATSRGLMDTQYF
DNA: TGTGCCACCAGCAGAGGACTAATGGATACGCAGTATTTT

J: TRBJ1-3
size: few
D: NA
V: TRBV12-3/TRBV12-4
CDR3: CASSPSGGNTIYF
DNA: TGTGCCAGCAGCCCTTCGGGGGGAAACACCATATATTTT

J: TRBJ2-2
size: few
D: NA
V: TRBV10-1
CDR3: CASSESFVGGELFF
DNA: TGCGCCAGCAGTGAGTCTTTCGTGGGCGGGGAGCTGTTTTTT

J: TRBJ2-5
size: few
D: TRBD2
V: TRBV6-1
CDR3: CASSWGLAGTETQYF
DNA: TGTGCCAGCAGCTGGGGACTAGCGGGAACAGAGACCCAGTACTTC

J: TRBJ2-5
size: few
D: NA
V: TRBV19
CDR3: CASSGGGAGETQYF
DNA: TGTGCCAGTAGCGGCGGCGGGGCCGGAGAGACCCAGTACTTC

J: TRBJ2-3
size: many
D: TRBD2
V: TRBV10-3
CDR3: CAISDWTSGGINTQYF
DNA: TGTGCCATCAGTGATTGGACTAGCGGCGGCATAAATACGCAGTATTTT

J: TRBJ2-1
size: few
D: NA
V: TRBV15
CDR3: CATSRDHKGNNEQFF
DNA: TGTGCCACCAGCAGAGATCATAAGGGTAACAATGAGCAGTTCTTC

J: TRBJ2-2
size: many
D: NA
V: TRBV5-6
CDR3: CASSLAQANTGELFF
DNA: TGTGCCAGCAGCTTGGCCCAGGCAAACACCGGGGAGCTGTTTTTT

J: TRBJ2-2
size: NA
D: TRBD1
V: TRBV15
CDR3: CATSRVGTANTGELFF
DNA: TGTGCCACCAGCAGAGTGGGGACAGCGAACACCGGGGAGCTGTTTTTT

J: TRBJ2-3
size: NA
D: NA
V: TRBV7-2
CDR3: CASSLVEADTQYF
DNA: TGTGCCAGCAGCTTAGTGGAGGCAGATACGCAGTATTTT

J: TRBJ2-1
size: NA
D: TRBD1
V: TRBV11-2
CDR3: CASSSTTGAGYNEQFF
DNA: TGTGCCAGCAGCTCTACGACAGGGGCGGGCTACAATGAGCAGTTCTTC

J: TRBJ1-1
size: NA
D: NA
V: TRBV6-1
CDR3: CASSTLGTEAFF
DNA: TGTGCCAGCAGTACACTGGGGACTGAAGCTTTCTTT

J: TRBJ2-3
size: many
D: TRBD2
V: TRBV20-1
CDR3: CSARASGGDTQYF
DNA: TGCAGTGCTAGAGCTAGCGGGGGAGATACGCAGTATTTT

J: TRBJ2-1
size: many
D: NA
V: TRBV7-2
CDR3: CASSFYREQRGNEQFF
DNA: TGTGCCAGCAGCTTCTACAGGGAACAAAGAGGCAATGAGCAGTTCTTC

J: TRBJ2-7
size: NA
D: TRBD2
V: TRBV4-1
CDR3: CASSQNEVAGVYEQYF
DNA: TGCGCCAGCAGCCAAAACGAGGTGGCGGGGGTCTACGAGCAGTACTTC

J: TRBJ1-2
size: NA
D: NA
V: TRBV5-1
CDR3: CASSLDSYNYGYTF
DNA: TGCGCCAGCAGCTTGGACAGCTATAACTATGGCTACACCTTC

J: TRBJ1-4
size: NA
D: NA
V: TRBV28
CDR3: CASSSGATNEKLFF
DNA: TGTGCCAGCAGTTCAGGTGCAACTAATGAAAAACTGTTTTTT

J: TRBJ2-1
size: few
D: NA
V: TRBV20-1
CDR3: CSARNGEQFF
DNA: TGCAGTGCTAGGAATGGTGAGCAGTTCTTC

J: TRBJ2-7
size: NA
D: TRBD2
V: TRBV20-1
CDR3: CSATRLLAGAKYLTYEQYF
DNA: TGCAGTGCCACGCGGTTACTAGCGGGGGCGAAATACCTTACCTACGAGCAGTACTTC

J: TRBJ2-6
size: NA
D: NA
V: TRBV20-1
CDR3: CSAPPSGANVLTF
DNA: TGCAGTGCTCCCCCCTCTGGGGCCAACGTCCTGACTTTC